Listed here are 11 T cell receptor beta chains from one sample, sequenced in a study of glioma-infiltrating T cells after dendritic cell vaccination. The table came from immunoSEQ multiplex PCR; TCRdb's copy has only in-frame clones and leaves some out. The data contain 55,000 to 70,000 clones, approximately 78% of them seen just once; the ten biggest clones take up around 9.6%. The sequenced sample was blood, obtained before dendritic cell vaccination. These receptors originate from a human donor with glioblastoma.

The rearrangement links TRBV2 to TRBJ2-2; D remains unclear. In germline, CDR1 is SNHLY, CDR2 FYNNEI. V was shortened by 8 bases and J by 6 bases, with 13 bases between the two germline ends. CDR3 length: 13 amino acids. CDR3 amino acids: CASFGSRAGELFF. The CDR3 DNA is TGTGCCAGCTTCGGGTCGCGAGCCGGGGAGCTGTTTTTT.

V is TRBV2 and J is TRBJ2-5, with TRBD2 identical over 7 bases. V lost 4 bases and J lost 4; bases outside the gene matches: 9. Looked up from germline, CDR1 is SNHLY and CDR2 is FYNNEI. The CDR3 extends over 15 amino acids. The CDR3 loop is CASSGGGHRGETQYF. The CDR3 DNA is TGTGCCAGCAGTGGGGGAGGGCACCGCGGAGAGACCCAGTACTTC.

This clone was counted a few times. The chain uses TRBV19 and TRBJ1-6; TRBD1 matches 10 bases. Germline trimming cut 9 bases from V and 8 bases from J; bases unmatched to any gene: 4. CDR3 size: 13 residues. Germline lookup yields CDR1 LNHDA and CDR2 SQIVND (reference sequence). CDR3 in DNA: TGTGCCAGCTCCGGGACAGGGGATTCACCCCTCCACTTT. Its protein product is CASSGTGDSPLHF.

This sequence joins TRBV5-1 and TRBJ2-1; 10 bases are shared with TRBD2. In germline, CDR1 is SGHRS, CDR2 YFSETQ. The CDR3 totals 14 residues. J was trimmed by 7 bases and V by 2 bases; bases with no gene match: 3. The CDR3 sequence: CASSFPSGGNEQFF. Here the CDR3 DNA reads TGCGCCAGCAGCTTTCCTAGCGGGGGTAATGAGCAGTTCTTC.

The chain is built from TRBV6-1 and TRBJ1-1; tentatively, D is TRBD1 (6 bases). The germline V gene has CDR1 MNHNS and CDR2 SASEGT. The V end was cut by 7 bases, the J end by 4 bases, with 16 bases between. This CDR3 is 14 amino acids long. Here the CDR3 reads CASTLSRGFTEAFF. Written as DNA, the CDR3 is TGTGCCAGCACCCTAAGCAGGGGATTCACTGAAGCTTTCTTT.

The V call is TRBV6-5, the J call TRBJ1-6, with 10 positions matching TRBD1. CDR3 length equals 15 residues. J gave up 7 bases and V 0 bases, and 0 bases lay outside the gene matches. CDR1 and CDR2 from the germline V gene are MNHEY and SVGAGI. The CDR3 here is CASSYSTGGNSPLHF. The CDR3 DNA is TGTGCCAGCAGTTACTCGACAGGGGGCAATTCACCCCTCCACTTT.

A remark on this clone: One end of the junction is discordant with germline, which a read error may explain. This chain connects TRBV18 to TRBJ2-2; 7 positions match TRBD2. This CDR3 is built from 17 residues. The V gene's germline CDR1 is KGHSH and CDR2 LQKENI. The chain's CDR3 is CASSPSPLGGNAGELFF. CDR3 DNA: TGTGCCAGCTCACCTTCCCCGTTGGGGGGGAACGCCGGGGAGCTGTTTTTT.

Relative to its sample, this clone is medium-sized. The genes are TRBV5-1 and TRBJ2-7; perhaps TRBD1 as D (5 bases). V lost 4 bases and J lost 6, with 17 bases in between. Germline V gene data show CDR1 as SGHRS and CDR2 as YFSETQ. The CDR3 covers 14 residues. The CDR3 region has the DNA TGCGCCAGCAGCCCGGGCCAGGGTTTAAGCGAGCAGTACTTC. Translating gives CASSPGQGLSEQYF.

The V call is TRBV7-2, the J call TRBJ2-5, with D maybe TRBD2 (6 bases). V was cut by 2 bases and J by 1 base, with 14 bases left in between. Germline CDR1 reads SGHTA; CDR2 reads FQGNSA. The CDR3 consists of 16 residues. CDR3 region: CASSLRGGTSQETQYF. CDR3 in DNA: TGTGCCAGCAGCTTACGTGGCGGGACCTCCCAAGAGACCCAGTACTTC.

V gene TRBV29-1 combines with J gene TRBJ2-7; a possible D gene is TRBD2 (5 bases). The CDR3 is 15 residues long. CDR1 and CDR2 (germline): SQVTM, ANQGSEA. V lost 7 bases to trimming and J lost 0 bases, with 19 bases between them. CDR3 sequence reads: CSATRWAASSYEQYF. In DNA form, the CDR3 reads TGCAGCGCAACTAGGTGGGCGGCAAGCTCCTACGAGCAGTACTTC.

The CDR3 region is CSLSRGLPHTQYF. The CDR3 coding sequence is TGCAGCCTCTCCCGGGGACTTCCCCATACGCAGTATTTT. This chain connects TRBV29-1 to TRBJ2-3; the D gene is possibly TRBD2 (6 bases). The CDR3 covers 13 residues. The V gene's germline CDR1 is SQVTM and CDR2 ANQGSEA. The V and J ends lost 8 bases and 7 bases respectively, with 19 bases between them.